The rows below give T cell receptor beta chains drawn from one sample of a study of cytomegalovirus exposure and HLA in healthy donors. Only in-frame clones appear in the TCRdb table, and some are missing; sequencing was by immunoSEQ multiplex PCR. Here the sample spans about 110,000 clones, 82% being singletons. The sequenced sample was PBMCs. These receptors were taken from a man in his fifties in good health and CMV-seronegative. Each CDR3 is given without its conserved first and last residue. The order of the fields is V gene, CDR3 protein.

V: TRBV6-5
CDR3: ASSSTGAGNTIY

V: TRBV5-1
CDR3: ASSYGRTLNTEAF

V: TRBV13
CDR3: ASSPLATGELF

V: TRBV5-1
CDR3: ASSFSSFSGGLTDTQY

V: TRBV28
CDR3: ASSLSTGYNSPLH

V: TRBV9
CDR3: ASSVQGSNSPLH

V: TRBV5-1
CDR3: ASSPDRGLYGYT

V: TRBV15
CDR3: ATSSDSDGRAKNIQY

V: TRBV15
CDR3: ATSRETGGYNEQF

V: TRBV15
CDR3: ATSPTRDTQY

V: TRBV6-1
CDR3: ASSEVAVITDTQY

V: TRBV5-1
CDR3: ASSLQTSSGELF

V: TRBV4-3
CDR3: ASSQTITNTEAF

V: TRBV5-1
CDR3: ASSPAGHLSSYNSPLH

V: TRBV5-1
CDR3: ASRYTGGLDEKLF

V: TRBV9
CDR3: ASSVTGNTGELF